One sample yielded the 13 T cell receptor beta chains listed below, sequenced in a study of PD-L1 blockade in urothelial cancer. Sequenced by immunoSEQ multiplex PCR; TCRdb stores in-frame clones only, minus some. The data hold about 130,000 clones, with roughly 86% observed a single time. The time point is: peripheral blood 6 weeks after treatment start. The sample in question was PBMCs, obtained around atezolizumab (anti-PD-L1) treatment. The receptors were gathered from a man aged 50 to 59 with urothelial cancer.

The rearrangement uses TRBV28 and TRBJ1-4; D remains ambiguous. The V end was cut by 5 bases, the J end by 2 bases, with 9 bases between. The CDR3 sequence is 14 residues long. The germline V gene has CDR1 MDHEN and CDR2 SYDVKM. The DNA of the CDR3 is TGTGCCAGCAGTGGTCGGGGTACTAATGAAAAACTGTTTTTT. As protein: CASSGRGTNEKLFF.

This clone is a singleton in its sample. The chain recombines TRBV6-6 with TRBJ2-5; TRBD1 is a possible D gene (7 bases). V lost 6 bases and J lost 5, with 13 bases in between. CDR1 is MNHNY, CDR2 SVGAGI, per germline (reference sequence). The CDR3 has 13 residues. The chain's CDR3 is CASRAGGSETQYF. The CDR3 nucleotides read TGTGCCAGCAGGGCAGGGGGGAGCGAGACCCAGTACTTC.

In DNA form, the CDR3 reads TGTGCCAGCAGCCAAGCTAGCGCTGCTGAAAACATTCAGTACTTC. It translates to CASSQASAAENIQYF. The chain links TRBV4-2 to TRBJ2-4; D might be TRBD2 (6 bases). Germline-derived CDR1 and CDR2 are LGHNA and YNFKEQ. The CDR3 totals 15 residues. Trimming pared 1 base from V and 5 bases from J, leaving 12 bases between.

This chain joins TRBV9 and TRBJ2-7; perhaps TRBD1 as D (7 bases). Germline V gene data show CDR1 as SGDLS and CDR2 as YYNGEE. Trimming took 0 bases from V and 3 from J, leaving 13 bases between them. The length of the CDR3 is 15 residues. This chain's CDR3 is CASSVGAGGIYEQYF. In nucleotides, the CDR3 is TGTGCCAGCAGCGTAGGGGCAGGGGGGATCTACGAGCAGTACTTC.

The chain combines TRBV19 with TRBJ2-1; TRBD2 matches at 12 bases. Trimming cost V 0 bases and J 0 bases; bases outside gene matches: 3. Germline CDR1 LNHDA, CDR2 SQIVND (reference sequence). The CDR3 consists of 18 residues. The CDR3 coding sequence is TGTGCCAGTAGTATAGAGGGACTAGCGGGTCTCTCCTACAATGAGCAGTTCTTC. Its translation: CASSIEGLAGLSYNEQFF.

This chain joins TRBV5-5 and TRBJ2-7; TRBD1 agrees at 7 bases. This CDR3 comprises 12 residues. Germline-derived CDR1 and CDR2 are SGHKS and YYEKEE (reference sequence). V was pared by 5 bases and J by 5 bases, with 4 bases of the junction left unmatched. Written as DNA, the CDR3 is TGTGCCAGCAGTACAGGGGCCCACGAGCAGTACTTC. Its translation: CASSTGAHEQYF.

This chain links TRBV7-9 with TRBJ2-1; 7 bases are a match to TRBD2. The junction had 7 bases not matched to a gene; V was cut back by 5 bases and J by 3 bases. The CDR3 contains 15 residues. CDR1 is SEHNR, CDR2 FQNEAQ, per germline (reference sequence). CDR3 coding DNA: TGTGCCAGCAGCATGAATAGCGGGCTCTACAATGAGCAGTTCTTC. Translation gives CASSMNSGLYNEQFF.

V and J are TRBV7-8 and TRBJ2-1; TRBD2 aligns across 9 bases. Germline V gene sequence: CDR1 SGHVS, CDR2 FQNEAQ. V dropped 1 base and J dropped 1; count of bases not matched to a gene: 5. This CDR3 region has 17 residues. CDR3 sequence: CASSLDISGSSYNEQFF. Written as DNA, the CDR3 is TGTGCCAGCAGCTTAGACATTAGCGGGAGTTCCTACAATGAGCAGTTCTTC.

This chain uses TRBV6-7 with TRBJ1-5, with 7 bases that match TRBD1. TRBV6-7 is classed as an ORF, of uncertain function. The CDR3 sequence is 15 residues long. The ends lost 2 bases at V and 7 bases at J; junction bases unmatched: 8. The CDR3 reads CASSYMTCRGQPQHF. The CDR3 bases are TGTGCCAGCAGTTACATGACCTGCAGGGGGCAGCCCCAGCATTTT.

This rearrangement joins TRBV6-1 to TRBJ1-5; D gene uncertain. The CDR3 contains 14 residues. The germline V and J ends were trimmed by 2 bases and 1 base, with 6 bases remaining between them. Germline V gene data show CDR1 as MNHNS and CDR2 as SASEGT. As DNA, the CDR3 is TGTGCCAGCAGTGAATTTGGCAGCAATCAGCCCCAGCATTTT. As protein: CASSEFGSNQPQHF.

V is TRBV28 and J is TRBJ1-1; unclear D gene. The germline V and J ends were trimmed by 5 bases and 1 base, with 17 bases remaining between them. The CDR3 loop spans 16 amino acids. Germline V gene sequence: CDR1 MDHEN, CDR2 SYDVKM. As DNA, the CDR3 is TGTGCCAGCAGTCCCCCGTGGTCGACTACGAACACTGAAGCTTTCTTT. Translation gives CASSPPWSTTNTEAFF.

The chain has TRBV4-2 and TRBJ1-5; D not certain. The germline V gene has CDR1 LGHNA and CDR2 YNFKEQ. The CDR3 is made up of 16 amino acids. V was shortened by 0 bases and J by 3 bases, with 12 bases between the two germline ends. The CDR3: CASSQEYREYNQPQHF. The CDR3 DNA reads TGTGCCAGCAGCCAAGAATACCGGGAGTACAATCAGCCCCAGCATTTT.

The rearrangement links TRBV7-9 to TRBJ2-3; 7 positions agree with TRBD2. Germline values: CDR1 SEHNR, CDR2 FQNEAQ (reference sequence). The CDR3 spans 16 residues. J was trimmed by 2 bases and V by 5 bases; bases with no gene match: 10. The CDR3 nucleotides read TGTGCCAGCAGCCCCGGACTGGGGGGGATCACAGATACGCAGTATTTT. Translating gives CASSPGLGGITDTQYF.